Each of the 21 T cell receptor beta chains below was sequenced from the same sample in a study of shared clonotypes between healthy human individuals. Data came from immunoSEQ multiplex PCR; TCRdb stores just in-frame clones and leaves some out. The sample lists 2 million to 3 million clones, approximately 90% seen once, with roughly 0.15% in the top ten. The sequencing input was naive CD4+ T cells sorted from blood. Described subset: CD45RA+ positively selected. These receptors were collected from a young man in good health.

A word on this clone: The same CDR3 is also encoded by other DNA sequences in this sample. The CDR3 sequence is CASSPGGNEKLFF. The CDR3 DNA sequence: TGTGCCAGCAGTCCAGGGGGGAATGAAAAACTGTTTTTT. This rearrangement joins TRBV28 to TRBJ1-4, with TRBD1 matching 7 bases. The V gene end was trimmed by 5 bases and the J gene end by 5 bases; junction bases not matched to a gene: 2. The CDR3 length is 13 residues. Germline CDR1 is MDHEN and CDR2 is SYDVKM.

Of note for this clone: This CDR3 is also generated by other DNA sequences in the sample. J is TRBJ2-5 and V is TRBV5-1, with D possibly being TRBD1 (5 bases). CDR3 length: 14 amino acids. Germline CDR1 SGHRS, CDR2 YFSETQ. Trimming removed 0 bases at V and 5 bases at J, with 11 bases between. CDR3 nucleotides: TGCGCCAGCAGCTTGGGCCTAGGGGCTGAGACCCAGTACTTC. It is translated as CASSLGLGAETQYF. The entire variable domain, with the rest obtained from reference TRBV5-1 and TRBJ2-5, is as follows: KAGVTQTPRYLIKTRGQQVTLSCSPISGHRSVSWYQQTPGQGLQFLFEYFSETQRNKGNFPGRFSGRQFSNSRSEMNVSTLELGDSALYLCASSLGLGAETQYFGPGTRLLVL.

There are a few counts of this clone. The chain employs TRBV30 and TRBJ1-4; D not certain. Germline loops: CDR1 GTSNPN, CDR2 SVGIG (reference sequence). This CDR3 region has 12 residues. The V and J ends lost 2 bases and 10 bases respectively, with 11 bases between them. The CDR3, as DNA: TGTGCCTGGAGTCTCCCCCCCGGAAAACTGTTTTTT. Residues: CAWSLPPGKLFF.

The chain combines TRBV1 with TRBJ2-3; the table's TRBD2 call for D was not verified on the DNA. TRBV1 is a listed pseudogene. The CDR3 has 15 residues. The CDR3 DNA reads as TGCACCAGCAGCCAAGACGGCCTAGCGGAAGATACGCAGTATTTT. Translation gives CTSSQDGLAEDTQYF.

With regard to this clone: Other DNA sequences in the same sample also yield this CDR3. V is TRBV10-3 and J is TRBJ2-7; TRBD1 aligns across 8 bases. Germline loops: CDR1 ENHRY, CDR2 SYGVKD. The CDR3 covers 15 residues. V gave up 0 bases and J gave up 2 bases; unmatched junction bases: 3. CDR3 nucleotides: TGTGCCATCAGTGAGTCTAGACAGGGGACCTACGAGCAGTACTTC. It yields the protein CAISESRQGTYEQYF.

This chain links TRBV5-1 with TRBJ2-7; 7 nucleotides agree with TRBD1. This CDR3 region has 14 residues. Trimming removed 5 bases from V and 1 base from J; junction bases left unmatched: 6. The germline V gene has CDR1 SGHRS and CDR2 YFSETQ. CDR3 region: CASRPTGQSYEQYF. The CDR3 DNA follows: TGCGCCAGCAGACCAACGGGACAGTCCTACGAGCAGTACTTC.

Details on this clone: An end of the junction does not agree with germline; a read error may underlie this. V and J are TRBV7-1 and TRBJ2-7; D call uncertain. TRBV7-1 carries the ORF label, with uncertain function. CDR3 length: 13 amino acids. CDR3 DNA sequence: TGTGCCAGCAGCCCAGCCTTACCGCCCGAGCAGTACTTC. It yields the protein CASSPALPPEQYF.

The chain links TRBV4-2 to TRBJ2-3; 14 bases match TRBD2. Germline V CDR1 and CDR2: LGHNA, YNFKEQ. The CDR3 has 21 residues. V dropped 0 bases and J dropped 0; count of bases not matched to a gene: 11. CDR3 loop: CASSQDLNGLAGGASTDTQYF. CDR3 sequence (DNA): TGTGCCAGCAGCCAAGATCTTAACGGACTAGCGGGGGGTGCTAGCACAGATACGCAGTATTTT.

The chain joins TRBV11-2 to TRBJ1-3; no firm D call. Trimming stripped 4 bases from V and 0 bases from J, with 4 bases between. From germline, CDR1 is SGHAT and CDR2 FQNNGV. This CDR3 has 13 amino acids. CDR3 DNA: TGTGCCAGCAGCTCCATCTCTGGAAACACCATATATTTT. This gives the protein CASSSISGNTIYF.

V usage is TRBV30 and J usage is TRBJ1-4, with a weak D call TRBD1 (6 bases). The CDR3 totals 16 residues. V dropped 4 bases and J dropped 1 base, with 16 bases sitting between them. CDR1 GTSNPN and CDR2 SVGIG come from the germline V gene (reference sequence). CDR3 residues: CAWIFGGGGTNEKLFF. Here the CDR3 DNA reads TGTGCCTGGATCTTCGGTGGAGGGGGAACTAATGAAAAACTGTTTTTT.

About this clone: The same CDR3 also results from other DNA sequences found in this sample. The rearrangement uses TRBV5-1 and TRBJ2-2; TRBD1 aligns across 7 bases. The ends lost 4 bases at V and 5 bases at J; junction bases unmatched: 5. CDR1 is SGHRS, CDR2 YFSETQ, per germline. The length of the CDR3 is 14 residues. The chain's CDR3 is CASSGGQPTGELFF. The CDR3 DNA reads TGCGCCAGCAGCGGGGGACAGCCGACCGGGGAGCTGTTTTTT. Together with reference TRBV5-1 and TRBJ2-2, the CDR3 gives the full variable domain: KAGVTQTPRYLIKTRGQQVTLSCSPISGHRSVSWYQQTPGQGLQFLFEYFSETQRNKGNFPGRFSGRQFSNSRSEMNVSTLELGDSALYLCASSGGQPTGELFFGEGSRLTVL.

In this sample, this clone turned up once. This rearrangement joins TRBV4-3 to TRBJ2-7; 9 bases line up with TRBD2. Germline V gene data show CDR1 as LGHNA and CDR2 as YSLEER. The CDR3 totals 17 residues. With V trimmed by 0 bases and J by 0 bases, 6 bases remained unmatched. CDR3 nucleotides: TGCGCCAGCAGCCAAGATTTCGCTAGCGGGGCCTCCTACGAGCAGTACTTC. This gives the protein CASSQDFASGASYEQYF.

The chain links TRBV7-2 to TRBJ1-5; 9 nucleotides match TRBD1. CDR3 length equals 15 residues. Germline V lookup: CDR1 SGHTA, CDR2 FQGNSA. With V trimmed by 4 bases and J by 7 bases, 8 bases remained unmatched. The CDR3 bases are TGTGCCAGCAGCTGGACGGGACAGGGTCCCCAGCCCCAGCATTTT. It translates to CASSWTGQGPQPQHF.

The chain's CDR3 is CASSSGTSGPYEQYF. The CDR3 nucleotides read TGTGCCAGCAGTTCCGGGACTAGTGGACCCTACGAGCAGTACTTC. The J gene is TRBJ2-7, the V gene TRBV6-5, with 8 nucleotides matching TRBD2. This CDR3 spans 15 amino acids. Germline V CDR1 and CDR2: MNHEY, SVGAGI. Trimming at V came to 4 bases and at J to 2 bases, leaving 7 bases not matched to a gene.

The CDR3: CASSLPRQGVTGANVLTF. DNA of the CDR3: TGTGCCAGCAGCTTACCGAGACAGGGAGTAACTGGGGCCAACGTCCTGACTTTC. The chain joins TRBV7-8 to TRBJ2-6, with TRBD1 matching 7 bases. Trimming removed 2 bases from V and 2 bases from J; junction bases left unmatched: 9. CDR1 is SGHVS and CDR2 is FQNEAQ in the germline V gene. The CDR3 is made up of 18 amino acids.

This sequence joins TRBV18 and TRBJ1-4; D is possibly TRBD1 (5 bases). Germline CDR1 and CDR2: KGHSH and LQKENI. Trimming took 2 bases from V and 3 from J, leaving 7 bases between them. CDR3 size: 14 residues. CDR3 DNA sequence: TGTGCCAGCTCACCAGGACACTCTAATGAAAAACTGTTTTTT. This codes for CASSPGHSNEKLFF.

This chain links TRBV7-2 with TRBJ2-2, with no clear D. From germline, CDR1 is SGHTA and CDR2 FQGNSA. V lost 5 bases to trimming and J lost 4 bases, with 8 bases between them. CDR3 length: 13 residues. The CDR3 loop reads CASSLIPTGELFF. CDR3 sequence (DNA): TGTGCCAGCAGCCTAATACCCACCGGGGAGCTGTTTTTT.

V is TRBV7-9 and J is TRBJ1-1; 7 positions agree with TRBD1. CDR1 SEHNR and CDR2 FQNEAQ come from the germline V gene (reference sequence). V lost 5 bases to trimming and J lost 0 bases; unmatched junction nucleotides: 6. The CDR3 has 15 amino acids. CDR3 DNA: TGTGCCAGCAGCGGACTCACAGGGGTGAACACTGAAGCTTTCTTT. Protein: CASSGLTGVNTEAFF.

This chain joins TRBV7-8 and TRBJ2-1; 8 bases align to TRBD1. Germline CDR1 and CDR2: SGHVS and FQNEAQ. V lost 1 base, J lost 8 bases, and 10 bases stayed unmatched. This CDR3 has 16 residues. The CDR3 nucleotides are TGTGCCAGCAGCTTAGGGGGGACAGGTTTTGGGGATGAGCAGTTCTTC. Amino acids: CASSLGGTGFGDEQFF.

As regards this clone: The sample carries other DNA sequences with the same CDR3. The chain employs TRBV2 and TRBJ2-3, with 9 positions matching TRBD2. The CDR3 is made up of 14 amino acids. Germline lookup yields CDR1 SNHLY and CDR2 FYNNEI. The V and J ends lost 2 bases and 6 bases, in that order; junction bases with no gene match: 3. CDR3 nucleotides: TGTGCCAGCAGTGAAAGTCTAGCGGGGGATACGCAGTATTTT. It yields the protein CASSESLAGDTQYF.

The chain uses TRBV2 and TRBJ1-4; a weak D match, TRBD1 (6 bases). Looked up from germline, CDR1 is SNHLY and CDR2 is FYNNEI. The V end was cut by 2 bases, the J end by 8 bases, with 12 bases between. The CDR3 loop spans 14 amino acids. The CDR3 sequence is CASSEWGAREKLFF. DNA for the CDR3: TGTGCCAGCAGTGAATGGGGGGCGCGGGAAAAACTGTTTTTT.